These 6 T cell receptor beta chains were sequenced from one sample in a study of pediatric ulcerative colitis (dated by TCRdb to about 2019). The library was made by the immunoSEQ multiplex PCR assay. This immuneACCESS table, as held by TCRdb, lists in-frame sequences with V and J called but not all clones. Of the missing ones, under half trace to an unresolved V gene in checked studies; the others have no known cause. This sample has more than 50,000 clones in its table, and 75% to 90% of those were observed once. 1.5% of the sample is taken by the ten largest. The sequencing sample was made of blood. Receptors originate from a boy aged 5-17 years who was a control in a study of pediatric ulcerative colitis.

J is TRBJ1-1 and V is TRBV11-1; D possibly corresponds to TRBD1 (6 bases). V lost 7 bases and J 4 bases, leaving 10 bases between the germline ends. CDR1 and CDR2 from the germline V gene are SGHAT and FQDESV (reference sequence). The CDR3 spans 12 residues. DNA for the CDR3: TGTGCCAGCATCGGAGGGGGCACTGAAGCTTTCTTT. This codes for CASIGGGTEAFF.

Points on this clone: This specimen includes other DNA sequences encoding the same CDR3. The V call is TRBV7-9, the J call TRBJ1-3; the D gene is possibly TRBD1 (5 bases). The CDR3 runs 17 residues. From germline, CDR1 is SEHNR and CDR2 FQNEAQ (reference sequence). With 6 bases removed from V and 0 bases from J, the gap between germline ends came to 18 bases. Written as DNA, the CDR3 is TGTGCCAGCAGGGCTGGAATTGGGGCATCCTCTGGAAACACCATATATTTT. Protein: CASRAGIGASSGNTIYF.

The chain employs TRBV9 and TRBJ1-2, with D tentatively TRBD1 (6 bases). This CDR3 has 18 residues. Trimming left V 4 bases short and J 2 bases short, with 24 bases between. The germline V gene has CDR1 SGDLS and CDR2 YYNGEE. The CDR3 DNA follows: TGTGCCAGCAGCTTCCTCCTCTTTCCCACAGGGACCAACTATGGCTACACCTTC. This encodes CASSFLLFPTGTNYGYTF. Drawing the rest from reference TRBV9 and TRBJ1-2, the complete variable domain is DSGVTQTPKHLITATGQRVTLRCSPRSGDLSVYWYQQSLDQGLQFLIQYYNGEERAKGNILERFSAQQFPDLHSELNLSSLELGDSALYFCASSFLLFPTGTNYGYTFGSGTRLTVV.

This clone was counted a single time. This rearrangement joins TRBV5-1 to TRBJ2-3; D remains ambiguous. The CDR3 is 13 amino acids. CDR1 SGHRS and CDR2 YFSETQ come from the germline V gene. V lost 4 bases and J lost 0, with 6 bases in between. The CDR3 region has the DNA TGCGCCAGCAGCACTACTAGCACAGATACGCAGTATTTT. Its translation: CASSTTSTDTQYF.

The V and J genes are TRBV5-4 and TRBJ2-3; possibly TRBD2 for D (6 bases). Germline-derived CDR1 and CDR2 are SGHNT and YYREEE (reference sequence). The CDR3 runs 15 residues. Trimming cost V 2 bases and J 1 base, with 11 bases left between them. This CDR3 reads CASSFSRGRTDTQYF. For the CDR3, the DNA is TGTGCCAGCAGCTTCTCGCGGGGACGCACAGATACGCAGTATTTT.

This clone has just one count. The chain couples TRBV7-3 to TRBJ2-3, with D possibly matching TRBD2 (6 bases). The CDR3 has 15 residues. Between the trimmed V and J ends, which lost 2 bases and 3 bases, there was a span of 12 bases. Germline assignment: CDR1 SGHTA and CDR2 FQGTGA. This CDR3 reads CASSLAGRRTDTQYF. In DNA, the CDR3 is TGTGCCAGCAGCTTAGCAGGGAGGAGGACAGATACGCAGTATTTT.